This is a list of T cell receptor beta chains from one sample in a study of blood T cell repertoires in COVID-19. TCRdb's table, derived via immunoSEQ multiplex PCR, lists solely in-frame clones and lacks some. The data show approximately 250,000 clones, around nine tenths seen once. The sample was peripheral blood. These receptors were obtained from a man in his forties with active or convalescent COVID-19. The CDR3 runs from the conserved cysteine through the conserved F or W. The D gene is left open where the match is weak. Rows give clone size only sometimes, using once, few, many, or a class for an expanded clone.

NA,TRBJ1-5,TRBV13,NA,CASSRSREAGQPQHF,TGTGCCAGCAGTCGATCAAGGGAGGCCGGGCAGCCCCAGCATTTT
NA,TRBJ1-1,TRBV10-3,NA,CAISEGGGTEAFF,TGTGCCATCAGTGAGGGGGGGGGCACTGAAGCTTTCTTT
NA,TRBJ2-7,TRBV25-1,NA,CASSEYKGGTLEQYF,TGTGCCAGCAGTGAATATAAGGGGGGGACACTGGAGCAGTACTTC
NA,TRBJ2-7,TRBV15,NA,CATSTGGAGNTYEQYF,TGTGCCACCAGCACCGGTGGGGCAGGTAACACCTACGAGCAGTACTTC
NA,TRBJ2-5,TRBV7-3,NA,CASSQTAQETQYF,TGTGCCAGCAGCCAGACAGCCCAAGAGACCCAGTACTTC
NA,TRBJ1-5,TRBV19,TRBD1,CASSIGTGEQPQHF,TGTGCCAGTAGTATCGGGACAGGGGAACAGCCCCAGCATTTT
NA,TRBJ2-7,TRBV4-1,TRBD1,CASSQRQGEDYEQYF,TGCGCCAGCAGCCAGCGACAGGGGGAGGACTACGAGCAGTACTTC
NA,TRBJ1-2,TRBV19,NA,CASSMASFYGYTF,TGTGCCAGTAGTATGGCCAGTTTCTATGGCTACACCTTC
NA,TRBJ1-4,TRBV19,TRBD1,CASSPGTGDEKLFF,TGTGCCAGTAGCCCCGGGACAGGGGATGAAAAACTGTTTTTT
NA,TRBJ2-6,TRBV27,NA,CASSPGYTGANVLTF,TGTGCCAGCAGTCCCGGGTACACGGGGGCCAACGTCCTGACTTTC
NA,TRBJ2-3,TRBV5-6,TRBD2,CASSAAGTSGNRDTQYF,TGTGCCAGCAGCGCGGCCGGGACTAGCGGGAATAGAGATACGCAGTATTTT
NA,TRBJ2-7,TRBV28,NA,CASTLRRGQGEQYF,TGTGCCAGCACCCTGAGGAGGGGGCAGGGCGAGCAGTACTTC
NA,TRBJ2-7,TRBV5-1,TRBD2,CASSRRTSGYEQYF,TGCGCCAGCAGCCGACGGACTAGCGGCTACGAGCAGTACTTC
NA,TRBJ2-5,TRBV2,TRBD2,CASSDYSGREETQYF,TGTGCCAGCAGTGACTATAGCGGGAGAGAGGAGACCCAGTACTTC
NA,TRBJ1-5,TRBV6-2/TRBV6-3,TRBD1,CASSPGTGIGENQPQHF,TGTGCCAGCAGCCCTGGGACAGGGATTGGGGAAAATCAGCCCCAGCATTTT
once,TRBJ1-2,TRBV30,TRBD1,CAWSEGGGAGYTF,TGTGCCTGGAGTGAAGGGGGCGGGGCGGGCTACACCTTC
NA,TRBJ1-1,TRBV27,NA,CASSLSQGSNTEAFF,TGTGCCAGCAGTTTGAGTCAGGGGTCGAACACTGAAGCTTTCTTT
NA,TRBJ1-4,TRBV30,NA,CAWTVHAGKLFF,TGTGCCTGGACTGTCCACGCAGGAAAACTGTTTTTT